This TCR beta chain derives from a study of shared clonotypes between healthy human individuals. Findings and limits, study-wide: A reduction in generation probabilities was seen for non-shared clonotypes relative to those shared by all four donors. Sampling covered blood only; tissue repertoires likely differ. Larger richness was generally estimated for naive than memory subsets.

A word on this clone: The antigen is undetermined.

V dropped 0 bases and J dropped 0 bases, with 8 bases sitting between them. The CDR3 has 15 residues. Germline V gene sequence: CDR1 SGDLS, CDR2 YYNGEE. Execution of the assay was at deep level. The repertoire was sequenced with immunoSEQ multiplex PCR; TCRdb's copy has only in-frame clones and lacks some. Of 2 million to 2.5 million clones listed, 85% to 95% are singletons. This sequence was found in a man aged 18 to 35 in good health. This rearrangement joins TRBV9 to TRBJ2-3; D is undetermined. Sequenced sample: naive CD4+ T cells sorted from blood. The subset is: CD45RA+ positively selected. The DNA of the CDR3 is TGTGCCAGCAGCGTAGGGCCGCCTAGCACAGATACGCAGTATTTT. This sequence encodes CASSVGPPSTDTQYF.